A single sample gave rise to the 27 T cell receptor beta chains below, sequenced in a study of human T cells and chemical hapten exposure (dated by TCRdb to 2020 to 2023). The method behind the library was RACE. Reads for this sample came from a NextSeq 500. TCRdb reprocessing: public reads trimmed at Q25 with fastp, clones called with MiXCR, in-frame beta chains kept. Identical CDR3 proteins give one entry, which carries the most common genes and DNA. The sample table contains 300,000 to 450,000 distinct CDR3 sequences; only one count was recorded for about 5.1% of them. The ten largest clonotypes hold 2.5% to 3% of the sample. What the time point label conveys for this sample: pre-sensitization, week 0. The sample's treatment or condition, from its label and the paper: therapeutic diphenylcyclopropenone sensitization with weekly scalp DPC. The sequenced sample was whole blood, obtained in connection with sensitization to the hapten diphenylcyclopropenone (DPC). These TCRs come from a woman aged 45-65 years with alopecia areata. Some clones in this sample may be carry-over from other donors' samples.

The table lists this clonotype with many counts. V usage is TRBV28 and J usage is TRBJ2-7, with TRBD1 matching 7 bases. This CDR3 comprises 14 residues. The J segment lost 4 bases and the V segment lost 6 bases, leaving 9 bases of the junction unmatched. From germline, CDR1 is MDHEN and CDR2 SYDVKM. CDR3 nucleotide sequence: TGTGCCAGCAGGCCCGAGGGGGCCAGGTACGAGCAGTACTTC. Translated: CASRPEGARYEQYF. Filled out from reference TRBV28 and TRBJ2-7, the complete variable domain reads DVKVTQSSRYLVKRTGEKVFLECVQDMDHENMFWYRQDPGLGLRLIYFSYDVKMKEKGDIPEGYSVSREKKERFSLILESASTNQTSMYLCASRPEGARYEQYFGPGTRLTVT.

This clonotype was found a few times. The chain's CDR3 is CASSPRDREYEQYF. CDR3 coding DNA: TGTGCCAGCAGCCCCCGGGACAGGGAATACGAGCAGTACTTC. J is TRBJ2-7 and V is TRBV14, with 9 bases aligning to TRBD1. Germline V gives CDR1 SGHDN, CDR2 FVKESK. The CDR3 spans 14 residues. Trimming cost V 4 bases and J 4 bases; bases outside gene matches: 5.

This chain links TRBV6-5 with TRBJ1-5, with TRBD1 matching over 9 bases. Germline assignment: CDR1 MNHEY and CDR2 SVGAGI. This CDR3 has 14 amino acids. Trimming removed 2 bases from V and 6 bases from J; junction bases left unmatched: 2. Here the CDR3 DNA reads TGTGCCAGCAGTTACGACAGGGGGAGTCAGCCCCAGCATTTT. It specifies CASSYDRGSQPQHF.

This clonotype showed up many times. The rearrangement links TRBV9 to TRBJ2-3; D gene ambiguous. V shed 0 bases and J shed 2 bases, with 13 bases lying between them. Per germline, CDR1 SGDLS and CDR2 YYNGEE. This CDR3 is built from 16 residues. The CDR3 loop is CASSVDGGHHTDTQYF. The CDR3 nucleotides are TGTGCCAGCAGCGTAGATGGTGGGCACCACACAGATACGCAGTATTTT. The variable domain in full, with the rest retrieved from reference TRBV9 and TRBJ2-3, is DSGVTQTPKHLITATGQRVTLRCSPRSGDLSVYWYQQSLDQGLQFLIQYYNGEERAKGNILERFSAQQFPDLHSELNLSSLELGDSALYFCASSVDGGHHTDTQYFGPGTRLTVL.

This clonotype has at least ten counts. J is TRBJ2-2 and V is TRBV5-1, with D perhaps given as TRBD1 or TRBD2 (5 bases each). V lost 4 bases to trimming and J lost 9 bases, with 16 bases between them. Germline V gene sequence: CDR1 SGHRS, CDR2 YFSETQ. CDR3 length: 14 residues. Here the CDR3 reads CASSKGTYGWELFF. CDR3 bases: TGCGCCAGCAGCAAAGGGACCTACGGCTGGGAGCTGTTTTTT.

The table lists this clonotype with many counts. J is TRBJ1-6 and V is TRBV5-5; unclear D gene. The germline V gene has CDR1 SGHKS and CDR2 YYEKEE (reference sequence). V was clipped by 4 bases and J by 9 bases, with 14 bases between them. There are 14 residues in the CDR3. CDR3 protein: CASSPLRGGSPLHF. The CDR3, as DNA: TGTGCCAGCAGCCCCCTCCGGGGAGGTTCACCCCTCCACTTT.

This clonotype has at least ten counts. The CDR3, as DNA: TGTGCCAGCAGAAAGCAAGGGTCCACCGGGGAGCTGTTTTTT. Protein product: CASRKQGSTGELFF. The chain has TRBV12-3 or TRBV12-4 and TRBJ2-2; unclear D gene. The CDR3 covers 14 residues. The V gene lost 6 bases and the J gene lost 4 bases, with 12 bases spanning the gap.

The table lists this clonotype with many counts. The CDR3 spells CASTLRGTSGETQYF. Here the CDR3 DNA reads TGTGCCAGCACCTTAAGGGGGACTAGCGGTGAGACCCAGTACTTC. The rearrangement joins TRBV2 to TRBJ2-5, with 11 bases that match TRBD2. CDR3 length: 15 amino acids. V dropped 7 bases and J dropped 5; count of bases not matched to a gene: 9. Germline lookup yields CDR1 SNHLY and CDR2 FYNNEI.

In its sample, this clonotype was seen many times. V is TRBV5-6 and J is TRBJ2-7, with D possibly being TRBD2 (5 bases). V shed 3 bases and J shed 3 bases, with 10 bases lying between them. CDR1 and CDR2 from the germline V gene are SGHDT and YYEEEE. This CDR3 has 13 residues. The CDR3 sequence: CASSSGSYYEQYF. Here the CDR3 DNA reads TGTGCCAGCAGCTCGGGATCTTACTACGAGCAGTACTTC.

This clonotype was detected ten times or more. V gene TRBV14 combines with J gene TRBJ2-7; D might be TRBD1 (6 bases). Germline V lookup: CDR1 SGHDN, CDR2 FVKESK. V lost 1 base and J 4 bases, leaving 17 bases between the germline ends. This CDR3 comprises 16 residues. CDR3 bases: TGTGCCAGCAGCCAAGGTTGGGGCAGGGGAAGGTACGAGCAGTACTTC. Its protein is CASSQGWGRGRYEQYF.

The chain recombines TRBV28 with TRBJ2-3, with TRBD2 matching over 15 bases. V was clipped by 4 bases and J by 5 bases; unmatched bases: 10. Germline values: CDR1 MDHEN, CDR2 SYDVKM. CDR3 length equals 18 residues. CDR3 nucleotide sequence: TGTGCCAGCAGTTCTCCCTTCGGACTAGCGGGAGGGGTAGATACGCAGTATTTT. Its protein is CASSSPFGLAGGVDTQYF.

The chain links TRBV10-3 to TRBJ2-3; D ambiguous. The V gene lost 6 bases and the J gene lost 0 bases, with 16 bases spanning the gap. CDR3 length equals 16 residues. The V gene's germline CDR1 is ENHRY and CDR2 SYGVKD. The CDR3 coding sequence is TGTGCCATCAGGACGGTCTCGAGCGAGAGCACAGATACGCAGTATTTT. It codes for CAIRTVSSESTDTQYF.

The rearrangement uses TRBV12-3 or TRBV12-4 and TRBJ1-4; a possible D gene is TRBD1 (5 bases). Trimming shortened V by 6 bases and J by 8 bases, and 16 bases separated the two germline ends. The CDR3 runs 14 residues. For the CDR3, the DNA is TGTGCCAGCAGGTACAGGTTGTTACAGGAAAAACTGTTTTTT. Translated, it gives CASRYRLLQEKLFF.

V usage is TRBV18 and J usage is TRBJ2-5; 7 bases are a match to TRBD1. Per the germline V gene, CDR1 is KGHSH and CDR2 is LQKENI. V gave up 6 bases and J gave up 3 bases; unmatched junction bases: 7. This CDR3 has 14 amino acids. The CDR3 is CASSKGQSKETQYF. CDR3 nucleotides: TGTGCCAGCTCGAAGGGACAGTCAAAAGAGACCCAGTACTTC.

This clonotype was counted many times. The chain is built from TRBV6-2 or TRBV6-3 and TRBJ2-1, with 9 nucleotides matching TRBD2. The CDR3 runs 18 residues. CDR1 is MNHEY and CDR2 is SVGEGT in the germline V gene. J gave up 3 bases and V 6 bases, and 15 bases lay outside the gene matches. The CDR3 DNA reads TGTGCCAGCAGCTGGACTAGCGAGGCCTCCATGAGCTACAATGAGCAGTTCTTC. Translated, it gives CASSWTSEASMSYNEQFF.

This clonotype came up many times. The chain links TRBV7-2 to TRBJ1-2; D gene unclear. Between the trimmed V and J ends, which lost 5 bases and 2 bases, there was a span of 6 bases. Germline assignment: CDR1 SGHTA and CDR2 FQGNSA. This CDR3 is 12 amino acids long. The CDR3 sequence: CASSPNNYGYTF. In nucleotides, the CDR3 is TGTGCCAGCAGCCCGAACAACTATGGCTACACCTTC.

This clonotype has at least ten counts. The genes are TRBV10-3 and TRBJ1-2, with D maybe TRBD1 (5 bases). Germline loops: CDR1 ENHRY, CDR2 SYGVKD. V lost 6 bases and J lost 1, with 15 bases in between. The CDR3 sequence is 15 residues long. The DNA of the CDR3 is TGTGCCATCAGCCCCGGGCAGGGCCTTAACTATGGCTACACCTTC. It yields the protein CAISPGQGLNYGYTF.

This clonotype was found many times. The V call is TRBV9, the J call TRBJ2-3; TRBD2 agrees at 12 bases. V lost 0 bases, J lost 5 bases, and 4 bases stayed unmatched. This CDR3 contains 16 residues. Germline loops: CDR1 SGDLS, CDR2 YYNGEE. CDR3 sequence (DNA): TGTGCCAGCAGCGTAGCTCTAGCGGGGGGGGTAGATACGCAGTATTTT. Amino acids: CASSVALAGGVDTQYF.

In this sample, this clonotype turned up many times. This chain joins TRBV29-1 and TRBJ2-7; TRBD1 is a possible D gene (5 bases). The CDR3 is 13 amino acids. The V and J ends lost 4 bases and 3 bases respectively, with 13 bases between them. CDR1 is SQVTM, CDR2 ANQGSEA, per germline. The CDR3 loop reads CSVVQGFSYEQYF. The CDR3 DNA reads as TGCAGCGTTGTCCAGGGATTTAGCTACGAGCAGTACTTC.

This sequence joins TRBV7-9 and TRBJ2-5, with 7 bases matching TRBD1. CDR1 is SEHNR and CDR2 is FQNEAQ in the germline V gene (reference sequence). The CDR3 totals 15 residues. J gave up 4 bases and V 4 bases, and 9 bases lay outside the gene matches. As DNA, the CDR3 is TGTGCCAGCAGCTCGCCCACCCAGGGGGTAGAGACCCAGTACTTC. It specifies CASSSPTQGVETQYF.

This clonotype was detected ten times or more. The chain carries TRBV3-1 and TRBJ2-4, with D perhaps TRBD1 (6 bases). This CDR3 spans 17 amino acids. Germline CDR1 LGHDT, CDR2 YNNKEL (reference sequence). V gave up 3 bases and J gave up 3 bases, with 18 bases separating them. CDR3 in DNA: TGTGCCAGCAGCCACTCCCAGAGGACAGACAACAAAAACATTCAGTACTTC. Translating gives CASSHSQRTDNKNIQYF.

This clonotype was seen a handful of times. J is TRBJ2-3 and V is TRBV20-1; 8 positions agree with TRBD2. Per the germline V gene, CDR1 is DFQATT and CDR2 is SNEGSKA (reference sequence). The CDR3 runs to 14 residues. Trimming took 0 bases from V and 1 from J; bases not matched to a gene: 0. CDR3 coding DNA: TGCAGTGCTAGAGAGGGACTAGGCACAGATACGCAGTATTTT. This encodes CSAREGLGTDTQYF.

This clonotype was seen many times. The rearrangement links TRBV6-2 or TRBV6-3 to TRBJ1-4, with 7 bases identical to TRBD1. The ends lost 2 bases at V and 8 bases at J; junction bases unmatched: 8. The CDR3 contains 15 residues. Germline CDR1 is MNHEY and CDR2 is SVGEGT. The CDR3, as DNA: TGTGCCAGCAGTTACCTGGACAGGCTCGAGGAAAAACTGTTTTTT. This codes for CASSYLDRLEEKLFF.

This clonotype showed up many times. An end of the junction does not agree with germline; a read error may underlie this. The chain is built from TRBV5-1 and TRBJ2-7; a weak D match, TRBD1 (6 bases). Germline V CDR1 and CDR2: SGHRS, YFSETQ. The CDR3 runs to 13 residues. CDR3 bases: TGTGCCAGCAGCCCGGACAGCTCCTACGAGCAGTACTTC. Protein sequence: CASSPDSSYEQYF.

The chain is built from TRBV13 and TRBJ2-7; 7 nucleotides match TRBD1. V trimming: 6 bases; J trimming: 3 bases; junction bases outside the gene matches: 8. Germline V gives CDR1 PRHDT, CDR2 FYEKMQ (reference sequence). This CDR3 is 14 amino acids long. The DNA of the CDR3 is TGTGCCAGCAGTCTTACGGGACAGCGCTACGAGCAGTACTTC. This encodes CASSLTGQRYEQYF.

The J gene is TRBJ2-1, the V gene TRBV6-5; D is possibly TRBD1 (6 bases). This CDR3 is built from 15 residues. CDR1 and CDR2 (germline): MNHEY, SVGAGI. The V end was cut by 6 bases, the J end by 7 bases, with 19 bases between. The CDR3 DNA follows: TGTGCCAGCAGGCCCACCACACTAGACAGGAATGAGCAGTTCTTC. This translates into CASRPTTLDRNEQFF.

The chain uses TRBV4-1 and TRBJ2-7, with 12 bases matching TRBD1. J lost 7 bases, V lost 0 bases, and 7 bases had no gene match. The CDR3 covers 16 residues. CDR1 is MGHRA, CDR2 YSYEKL, per germline. The CDR3 region has the DNA TGCGCCAGCAGCCAAGATCCGGGACAGGGGGCGAAGGAGCAGTACTTC. Protein: CASSQDPGQGAKEQYF.